The clone carrying this T cell receptor beta chain was counted at least ten times. Its matching antigen is unknown. The data originate from a study of metastatic and nonmetastatic thyroid tumors. Study at large: The study looked at repertoires side by side in blood and in tumor or nodule tissue from malignant and benign thyroid patients.

MiXCR re-clonotyped the PCR reads for TCRdb. The data show about 70,000 clones, with less than 20% seen just once and about 13% held by the top ten. The V and J ends lost 3 bases and 6 bases, in that order; junction bases with no gene match: 4. Germline V gene data show CDR1 as KGHSH and CDR2 as LQKENI. The CDR3 runs to 14 residues. The entire patient cohort was treatment-naive prior to thyroid surgery. Study observations and caveats: In both blood and tumor samples, TCR beta diversity was reported significantly higher for malignant than benign nodules.

This chain connects TRBV18 to TRBJ1-5; 8 bases line up with TRBD1. Material: blood. The sequence was collected from a female donor with papillary thyroid cancer or a benign thyroid nodule (not recorded which). Some clones in this sample may be carry-over from other donors' samples. As DNA, the CDR3 is TGTGCCAGCTCACCGGGACAGGTCGGTCAGCCCCAGCATTTT. Translating it yields CASSPGQVGQPQHF.